Sequencing of this T cell receptor (beta chain) was carried out in a study of shared clonotypes between healthy human individuals. Points from the study as a whole: Sharing across a few donors was seen in 4% to 6.5% of naive CD4 clonotypes. Naive subsets generally had larger estimated richness than memory subsets.

Comments on this clone: Its antigen is unknown.

The CDR3 runs 13 residues. In germline, CDR1 is SGHVS, CDR2 FQNEAQ. V gave up 6 bases and J gave up 9 bases; unmatched junction bases: 8. Sequenced by immunoSEQ multiplex PCR; TCRdb stores in-frame clones only, minus some. Altogether 330,000 or so clones are present, about 70% being singletons, with the ten largest covering about 10%. The sample was memory CD4+ T cells sorted from blood. The subset denotes: CD45RA-negative fraction. The sequence derives from a young man in good health. This chain connects TRBV7-8 to TRBJ2-1; 7 positions match TRBD2. Written as DNA, the CDR3 is TGTGCCAGCAGTGGGCTAGCGGAGTTTGAGCAGTTCTTC. Its translation is CASSGLAEFEQFF.